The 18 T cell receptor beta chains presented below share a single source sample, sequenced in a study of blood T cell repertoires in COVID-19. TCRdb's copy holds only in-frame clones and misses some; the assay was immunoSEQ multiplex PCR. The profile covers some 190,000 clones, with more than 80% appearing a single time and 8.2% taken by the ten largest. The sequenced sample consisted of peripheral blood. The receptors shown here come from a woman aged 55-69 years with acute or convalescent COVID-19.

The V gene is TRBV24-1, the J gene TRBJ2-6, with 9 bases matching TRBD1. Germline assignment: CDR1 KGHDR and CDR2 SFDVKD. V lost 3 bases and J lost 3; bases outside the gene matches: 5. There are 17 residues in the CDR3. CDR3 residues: CATSDPGTGIGANVLTF. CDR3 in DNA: TGTGCCACCAGTGATCCCGGGACAGGGATTGGGGCCAACGTCCTGACTTTC.

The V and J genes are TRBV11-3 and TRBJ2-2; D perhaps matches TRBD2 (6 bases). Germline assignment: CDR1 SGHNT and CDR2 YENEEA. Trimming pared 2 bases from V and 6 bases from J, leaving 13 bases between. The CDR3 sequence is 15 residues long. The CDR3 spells CASSLPRGPAGELFF. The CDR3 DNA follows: TGTGCCAGCAGCTTACCGCGGGGACCAGCCGGGGAGCTGTTTTTT.

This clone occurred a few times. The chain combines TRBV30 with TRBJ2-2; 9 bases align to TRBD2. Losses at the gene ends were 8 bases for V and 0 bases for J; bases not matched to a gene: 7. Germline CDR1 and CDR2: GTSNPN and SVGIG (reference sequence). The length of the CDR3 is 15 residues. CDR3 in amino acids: CARRGGTANTGELFF. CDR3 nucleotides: TGTGCCAGGCGGGGGGGCACGGCGAACACCGGGGAGCTGTTTTTT.

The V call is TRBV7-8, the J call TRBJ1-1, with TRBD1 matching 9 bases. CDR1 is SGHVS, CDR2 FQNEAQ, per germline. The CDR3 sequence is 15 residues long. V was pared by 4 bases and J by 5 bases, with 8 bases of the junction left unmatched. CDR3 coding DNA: TGTGCCAGCAGCTCCCCGGGACAGGGATGGACTGAAGCTTTCTTT. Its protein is CASSSPGQGWTEAFF.

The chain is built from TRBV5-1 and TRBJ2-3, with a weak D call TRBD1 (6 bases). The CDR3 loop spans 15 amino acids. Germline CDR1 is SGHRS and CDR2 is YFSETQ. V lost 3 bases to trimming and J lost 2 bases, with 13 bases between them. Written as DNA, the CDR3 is TGCGCCAGCAGCTCCTCCGGGACACTCACAGATACGCAGTATTTT. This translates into CASSSSGTLTDTQYF. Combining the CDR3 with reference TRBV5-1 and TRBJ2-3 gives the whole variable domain KAGVTQTPRYLIKTRGQQVTLSCSPISGHRSVSWYQQTPGQGLQFLFEYFSETQRNKGNFPGRFSGRQFSNSRSEMNVSTLELGDSALYLCASSSSGTLTDTQYFGPGTRLTVL.

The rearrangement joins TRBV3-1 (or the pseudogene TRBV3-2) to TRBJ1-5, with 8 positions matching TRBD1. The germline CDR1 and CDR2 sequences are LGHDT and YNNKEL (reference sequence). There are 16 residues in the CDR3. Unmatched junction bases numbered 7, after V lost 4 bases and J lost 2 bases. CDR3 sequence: CASSPRQGPGNQPQHF. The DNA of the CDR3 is TGTGCCAGCAGCCCTCGACAGGGGCCAGGCAATCAGCCCCAGCATTTT.

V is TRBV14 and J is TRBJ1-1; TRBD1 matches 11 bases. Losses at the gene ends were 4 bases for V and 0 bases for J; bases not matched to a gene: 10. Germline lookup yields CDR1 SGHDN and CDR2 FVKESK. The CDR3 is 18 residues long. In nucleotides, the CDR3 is TGTGCCAGCAGCCCCTACTATGGGACAGGGGGAATGAACACTGAAGCTTTCTTT. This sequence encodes CASSPYYGTGGMNTEAFF.

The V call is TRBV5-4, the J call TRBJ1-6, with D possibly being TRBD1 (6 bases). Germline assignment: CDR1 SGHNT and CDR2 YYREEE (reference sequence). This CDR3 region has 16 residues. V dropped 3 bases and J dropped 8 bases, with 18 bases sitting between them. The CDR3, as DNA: TGTGCCAGCAGCTCCGCGAGGGGGTTGGTGGATTCACCCCTCCACTTT. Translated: CASSSARGLVDSPLHF.

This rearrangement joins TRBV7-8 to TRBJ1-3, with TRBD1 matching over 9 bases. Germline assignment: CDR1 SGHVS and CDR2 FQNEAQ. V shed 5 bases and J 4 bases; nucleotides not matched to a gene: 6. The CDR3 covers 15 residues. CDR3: CASSPPGTGGNTIYF. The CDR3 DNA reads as TGTGCCAGCAGCCCCCCCGGGACAGGGGGAAACACCATATATTTT.

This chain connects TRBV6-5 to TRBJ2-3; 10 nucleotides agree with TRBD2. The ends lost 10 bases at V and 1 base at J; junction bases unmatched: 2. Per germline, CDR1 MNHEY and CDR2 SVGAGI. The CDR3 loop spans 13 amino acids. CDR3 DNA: TGTGCCACAGGGACTAGCGGCACAGATACGCAGTATTTT. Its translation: CATGTSGTDTQYF.

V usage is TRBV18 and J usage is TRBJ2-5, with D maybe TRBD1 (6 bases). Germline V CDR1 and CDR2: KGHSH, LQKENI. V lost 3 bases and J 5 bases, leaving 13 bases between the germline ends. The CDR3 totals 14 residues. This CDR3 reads CASSPQGRGETQYF. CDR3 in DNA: TGTGCCAGCTCACCCCAGGGGCGCGGTGAGACCCAGTACTTC.

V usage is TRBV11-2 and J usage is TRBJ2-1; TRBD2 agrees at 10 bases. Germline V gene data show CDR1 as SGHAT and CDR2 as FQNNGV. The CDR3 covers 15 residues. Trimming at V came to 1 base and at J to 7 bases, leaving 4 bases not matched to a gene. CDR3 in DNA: TGTGCCAGCAGCTTAGGACTAGCGGGTTTGAATGAGCAGTTCTTC. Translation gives CASSLGLAGLNEQFF.

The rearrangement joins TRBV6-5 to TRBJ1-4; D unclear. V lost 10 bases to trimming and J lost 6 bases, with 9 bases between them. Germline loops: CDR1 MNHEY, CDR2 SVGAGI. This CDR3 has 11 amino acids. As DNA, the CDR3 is TGTGCCACTCGGGGATATGAAAAACTGTTTTTT. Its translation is CATRGYEKLFF.

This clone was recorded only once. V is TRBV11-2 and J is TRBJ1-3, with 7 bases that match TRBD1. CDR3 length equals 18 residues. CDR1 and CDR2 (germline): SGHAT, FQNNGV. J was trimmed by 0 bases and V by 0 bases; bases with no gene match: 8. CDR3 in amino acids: CASSLDVDRPLSGNTIYF. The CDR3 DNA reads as TGTGCCAGCAGCTTAGATGTGGACAGGCCTCTCTCTGGAAACACCATATATTTT.

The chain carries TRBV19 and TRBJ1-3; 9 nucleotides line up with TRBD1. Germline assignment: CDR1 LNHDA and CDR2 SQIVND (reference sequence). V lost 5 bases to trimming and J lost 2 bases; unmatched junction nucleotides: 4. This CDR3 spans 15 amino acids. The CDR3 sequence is CASSPRDRAGNTIYF. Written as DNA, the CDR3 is TGTGCCAGTAGTCCTCGGGACAGGGCTGGAAACACCATATATTTT. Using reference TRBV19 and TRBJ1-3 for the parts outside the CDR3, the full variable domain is DGGITQSPKYLFRKEGQNVTLSCEQNLNHDAMYWYRQDPGQGLRLIYYSQIVNDFQKGDIAEGYSVSREKKESFPLTVTSAQKNPTAFYLCASSPRDRAGNTIYFGEGSWLTVV.

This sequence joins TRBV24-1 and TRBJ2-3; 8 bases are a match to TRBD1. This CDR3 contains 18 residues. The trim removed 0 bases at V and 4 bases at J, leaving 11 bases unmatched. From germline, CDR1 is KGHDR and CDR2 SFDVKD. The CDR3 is CATSDLPPGTGEADTQYF. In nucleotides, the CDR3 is TGTGCCACCAGTGATTTGCCCCCCGGGACAGGCGAGGCAGATACGCAGTATTTT.

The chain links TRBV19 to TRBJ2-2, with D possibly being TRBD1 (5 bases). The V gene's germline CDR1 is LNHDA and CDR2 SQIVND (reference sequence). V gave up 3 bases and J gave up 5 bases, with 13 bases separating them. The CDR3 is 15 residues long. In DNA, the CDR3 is TGTGCCAGTAGTATGGCCGACAGTAGAACCGGGGAGCTGTTTTTT. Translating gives CASSMADSRTGELFF.

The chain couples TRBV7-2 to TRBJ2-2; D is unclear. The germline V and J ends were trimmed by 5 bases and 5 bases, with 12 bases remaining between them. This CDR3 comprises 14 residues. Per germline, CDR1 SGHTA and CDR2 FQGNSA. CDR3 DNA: TGTGCCAGCAGCCGCGGTAGAGATACCGGGGAGCTGTTTTTT. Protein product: CASSRGRDTGELFF. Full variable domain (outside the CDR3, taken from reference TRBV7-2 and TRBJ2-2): GAGVSQSPSNKVTEKGKDVELRCDPISGHTALYWYRQSLGQGLEFLIYFQGNSAPDKSGLPSDRFSAERTGGSVSTLTIQRTQQEDSAVYLCASSRGRDTGELFFGEGSRLTVL.